The 27 T cell receptor beta chains in this list originate from one sample, sequenced in a study of T-cell reconstitution after alpha-beta-depleted transplantation in children. Unique molecular identifiers featured in how the TCRbeta library was prepared. TCRdb reanalysed the PCR reads using MiXCR and keeps one entry per CDR3 protein. This table holds roughly 90,000 distinct CDR3 sequences, more than 9% found once. Sequencing was performed on PBMCs from the stem cell graft donor, taken from the stem cell graft. These receptors were taken from a human donor who donated a stem cell graft to a child with inherited bone marrow failure.

This clonotype was observed at least ten times. This chain joins TRBV7-3 and TRBJ2-1, with D possibly being TRBD1 (6 bases). The CDR3 runs to 15 residues. The germline gives CDR1 SGHTA, CDR2 FQGTGA. The V gene lost 5 bases and the J gene lost 4 bases, with 15 bases spanning the gap. CDR3 nucleotides: TGTGCCAGCAGCGAGAGGGGGTCTCGATACAATGAGCAGTTCTTC. It specifies CASSERGSRYNEQFF.

This clonotype was seen repeatedly, ten times or more. This chain links TRBV24-1 with TRBJ2-3, with unresolved D. From germline, CDR1 is KGHDR and CDR2 SFDVKD. The V and J ends lost 4 bases and 2 bases respectively, with 12 bases between them. CDR3 length: 15 residues. As DNA, the CDR3 is TGTGCCACCAGTGACCCGGACGGATTCACAGATACGCAGTATTTT. It is translated as CATSDPDGFTDTQYF.

This clonotype was detected ten times or more. V usage is TRBV20-1 and J usage is TRBJ2-5; the D is unclear. Germline CDR1 is DFQATT and CDR2 is SNEGSKA (reference sequence). V dropped 5 bases and J dropped 2 bases, with 15 bases sitting between them. The CDR3 is made up of 14 amino acids. For the CDR3, the DNA is TGCAGTGCTCCAGTAGCTGGGAATCAAGAGACCCAGTACTTC. Translating it yields CSAPVAGNQETQYF.

The chain joins TRBV19 to TRBJ2-7, with D possibly TRBD2 on 6 matching bases. Germline V gene data show CDR1 as LNHDA and CDR2 as SQIVND (reference sequence). The CDR3 covers 14 residues. Trimming left V 0 bases short and J 3 bases short, with 9 bases between. The CDR3 coding sequence is TGTGCCAGTAGTATAGACGGGAGTGGCTACGAGCAGTACTTC. Its translation is CASSIDGSGYEQYF.

This clonotype came up many times. The genes are TRBV3-1 and TRBJ2-7, with TRBD2 matching 8 bases. The CDR3 runs to 13 residues. The junction had 2 bases not matched to a gene; V was cut back by 3 bases and J by 4 bases. Germline V lookup: CDR1 LGHDT, CDR2 YNNKEL (reference sequence). CDR3 sequence: CASSQGLVYEQYF. In DNA, the CDR3 is TGTGCCAGCAGCCAGGGACTAGTTTACGAGCAGTACTTC.

This clonotype has ten or more counts. The chain employs TRBV7-2 and TRBJ2-1; 7 bases are a match to TRBD2. Germline trimming cut 3 bases from V and 8 bases from J; bases unmatched to any gene: 10. CDR1 and CDR2 (germline): SGHTA, FQGNSA. The CDR3 is made up of 15 amino acids. The CDR3 nucleotides are TGTGCCAGCAGCTTTGTGGCGGGAGCGGGCGATGAGCAGTTCTTC. Amino acids: CASSFVAGAGDEQFF.

This clonotype was recorded many times. The chain recombines TRBV10-3 with TRBJ1-2, with D perhaps TRBD1 (5 bases). CDR1 and CDR2 from the germline V gene are ENHRY and SYGVKD. The ends were cut back, 5 bases at V and 4 bases at J, with 20 bases in the middle. The CDR3 has 16 residues. CDR3 coding DNA: TGTGCCATCAGTCTATATCCGGGGGGAGCCCCCTATGGCTACACCTTC. Its protein is CAISLYPGGAPYGYTF.

The V call is TRBV2, the J call TRBJ2-1; 8 nucleotides match TRBD1. The CDR3 extends over 14 amino acids. Trimming took 8 bases from V and 2 from J; bases not matched to a gene: 5. Per germline, CDR1 SNHLY and CDR2 FYNNEI. CDR3 coding DNA: TGTGCCAGCTCCGAGGACAGGGCCTACAATGAGCAGTTCTTC. It codes for CASSEDRAYNEQFF.

This clonotype was recorded many times. The chain is built from TRBV6-1 and TRBJ2-1; a weak D match, TRBD1 (5 bases). The ends were cut back, 5 bases at V and 15 bases at J, with 5 bases in the middle. This CDR3 contains 8 residues. Germline CDR1 is MNHNS and CDR2 is SASEGT. The CDR3 nucleotides are TGTGCCAGCAGTACAGGGTTCTTC. Its protein product is CASSTGFF.

Many counts were recorded for this clonotype. The CDR3 sequence: CASSQNYEQYF. DNA for the CDR3: TGTGCCAGCAGTCAGAATTACGAGCAGTACTTC. The chain links TRBV6-2 or TRBV6-3 to TRBJ2-7; D uncertain. This CDR3 comprises 11 residues. Germline CDR1 reads MNHEY; CDR2 reads SVGEGT. V was shortened by 5 bases and J by 4 bases, with 6 bases between the two germline ends.

Ten or more counts support this clonotype. V usage is TRBV7-2 and J usage is TRBJ1-2; D unclear. The CDR3 extends over 14 amino acids. V was trimmed by 2 bases and J by 1 base, leaving 8 bases between them. The germline CDR1 and CDR2 sequences are SGHTA and FQGNSA. DNA of the CDR3: TGTGCCAGCAGCTTAAACAGCATTAACTATGGCTACACCTTC. Protein: CASSLNSINYGYTF.

This clonotype has ten or more counts. The chain carries TRBV28 and TRBJ2-5, with 15 nucleotides matching TRBD2. The length of the CDR3 is 16 residues. J lost 2 bases, V lost 6 bases, and 4 bases had no gene match. Germline-derived CDR1 and CDR2 are MDHEN and SYDVKM. CDR3 protein: CASSFGTSGGQETQYF. The CDR3 DNA is TGTGCCAGCAGCTTCGGGACTAGCGGGGGGCAAGAGACCCAGTACTTC. The full variable domain, its missing parts supplied by reference TRBV28 and TRBJ2-5, is DVKVTQSSRYLVKRTGEKVFLECVQDMDHENMFWYRQDPGLGLRLIYFSYDVKMKEKGDIPEGYSVSREKKERFSLILESASTNQTSMYLCASSFGTSGGQETQYFGPGTRLLVL.

This clonotype was counted ten times or more. The chain has TRBV5-1 and TRBJ2-7, with D perhaps TRBD1 or TRBD2 (5 bases each). This CDR3 is 15 amino acids long. Germline V gene sequence: CDR1 SGHRS, CDR2 YFSETQ. The V end was cut by 4 bases, the J end by 3 bases, with 17 bases between. This chain's CDR3 is CASSPAGTQIYEQYF. The CDR3 DNA sequence: TGCGCCAGCAGCCCGGCCGGGACGCAGATCTACGAGCAGTACTTC. Supplemented by reference TRBV5-1 and TRBJ2-7, the full variable domain reads KAGVTQTPRYLIKTRGQQVTLSCSPISGHRSVSWYQQTPGQGLQFLFEYFSETQRNKGNFPGRFSGRQFSNSRSEMNVSTLELGDSALYLCASSPAGTQIYEQYFGPGTRLTVT.

V gene TRBV5-6 combines with J gene TRBJ1-1; D gene uncertain. The CDR3 has 16 amino acids. Trimming removed 0 bases from V and 0 bases from J, with 12 bases in between. Germline V gene sequence: CDR1 SGHDT, CDR2 YYEEEE. CDR3: CASSLVGKGMNTEAFF. As DNA, the CDR3 is TGTGCCAGCAGCTTGGTGGGGAAAGGCATGAACACTGAAGCTTTCTTT.

At least ten counts were recorded for this clonotype. Its ends do not fully match the called genes, so a read error is possible. The chain couples TRBV29-1 to TRBJ2-1, with 9 bases matching TRBD2. There are 15 residues in the CDR3. Germline V lookup: CDR1 SQVTM, CDR2 ANQGSEA. The CDR3 spells CSVHISGRPNNDQFF. Written as DNA, the CDR3 is TGCAGCGTCCACATAAGCGGGAGGCCAAACAATGATCAGTTCTTC.

This clonotype was seen at least ten times. J is TRBJ1-2 and V is TRBV28; no reliable D call. There are 14 residues in the CDR3. The V gene lost 1 base and the J gene lost 4 bases, with 10 bases spanning the gap. Germline lookup yields CDR1 MDHEN and CDR2 SYDVKM. Here the CDR3 DNA reads TGTGCCAGCAGTTTATTTCTCTCGGGCTATGGCTACACCTTC. It specifies CASSLFLSGYGYTF.

The chain joins TRBV28 to TRBJ1-2; possibly TRBD1 for D (5 bases). The CDR3 has 16 amino acids. In germline, CDR1 is MDHEN, CDR2 SYDVKM. Trimming took 5 bases from V and 0 from J, leaving 16 bases between them. The CDR3 DNA follows: TGTGCCAGCAGTCCCCAACACCAGGGATCTAACTATGGCTACACCTTC. Translation gives CASSPQHQGSNYGYTF.

The chain combines TRBV4-2 with TRBJ1-1, with no clear D. The CDR3 consists of 14 residues. V was clipped by 0 bases and J by 6 bases, with 11 bases between them. Looked up from germline, CDR1 is LGHNA and CDR2 is YNFKEQ. The CDR3 sequence: CASSQELIRAEAFF. In nucleotides, the CDR3 is TGTGCCAGCAGCCAAGAATTAATCCGGGCTGAAGCTTTCTTT.

This clonotype was seen many times. J is TRBJ1-2 and V is TRBV29-1; 7 nucleotides line up with TRBD1. The CDR3 covers 17 residues. J gave up 0 bases and V 6 bases, and 16 bases lay outside the gene matches. Germline V gene lookup returns CDR1 SQVTM and CDR2 ANQGSEA. The CDR3 is CSVLGGGETPANYGYTF. As DNA, the CDR3 is TGCAGCGTCTTGGGAGGGGGCGAGACTCCGGCTAACTATGGCTACACCTTC.

The sample holds many counts of this clonotype. The genes are TRBV6-2 or TRBV6-3 and TRBJ2-1; D is possibly TRBD2 (6 bases). Germline assignment: CDR1 MNHEY and CDR2 SVGEGT. CDR3 length: 14 residues. V lost 2 bases, J lost 3 bases, and 8 bases lay in between. CDR3: CASSYGGYYNEQFF. CDR3 bases: TGTGCCAGCAGTTACGGGGGGTACTACAATGAGCAGTTCTTC.

This clonotype was counted at least ten times. Here the CDR3 omits its conserved ending phenylalanine or tryptophan, so a read error is the likely source. The J gene is TRBJ2-1, the V gene TRBV7-2; tentatively, D is TRBD2 (5 bases). CDR1 is SGHTA and CDR2 is FQGNSA in the germline V gene. The CDR3 sequence is 13 residues long. The V gene lost 1 base and the J gene lost 9 bases, with 10 bases spanning the gap. Here the CDR3 reads CASSLGTRGEQFL. CDR3 coding DNA: TGTGCCAGCAGCTTAGGGACCCGGGGTGAGCAGTTCTTG.

This clonotype was observed at least ten times. The rearrangement joins TRBV5-1 to TRBJ2-1, with 8 bases matching TRBD1. The ends lost 4 bases at V and 9 bases at J; junction bases unmatched: 9. CDR1 and CDR2 from the germline V gene are SGHRS and YFSETQ. The CDR3 spans 14 residues. CDR3 loop: CASSPDRDGIEQFF. The CDR3 nucleotides read TGCGCCAGCAGCCCGGACAGGGACGGTATTGAGCAGTTCTTC.

In this sample, this clonotype turned up many times. The CDR3 here is CSVEPSDTTDTQYF. CDR3 DNA: TGCAGCGTTGAACCCTCGGACACGACAGATACGCAGTATTTT. The chain employs TRBV29-1 and TRBJ2-3, with D perhaps matching TRBD1 (5 bases). The CDR3 runs 14 residues. V dropped 2 bases and J dropped 3 bases, with 12 bases sitting between them. CDR1 is SQVTM and CDR2 is ANQGSEA in the germline V gene.

This clonotype was observed many times. The chain joins TRBV28 to TRBJ2-7; D uncertain. The CDR3 is made up of 12 amino acids. V lost 4 bases and J 1 base, leaving 5 bases between the germline ends. CDR1 is MDHEN, CDR2 SYDVKM, per germline. CDR3 in amino acids: CASSSQSYEQYF. CDR3 sequence (DNA): TGTGCCAGCAGTTCACAGTCCTACGAGCAGTACTTC.

This clonotype has at least ten counts. V gene TRBV30 combines with J gene TRBJ1-5; perhaps TRBD1 as D (6 bases). Trimming stripped 1 base from V and 3 bases from J, with 13 bases between. Per germline, CDR1 GTSNPN and CDR2 SVGIG (reference sequence). This CDR3 is built from 15 residues. The CDR3 here is CAWSGSTGYNQPQHF. The CDR3 nucleotides read TGTGCCTGGAGTGGGAGTACAGGGTACAATCAGCCCCAGCATTTT. The complete variable domain, with remaining parts taken from reference TRBV30 and TRBJ1-5, reads SQTIHQWPATLVQPVGSPLSLECTVEGTSNPNLYWYRQAAGRGLQLLFYSVGIGQISSEVPQNLSASRPQDRQFILSSKKLLLSDSGFYLCAWSGSTGYNQPQHFGDGTRLSIL.

This clonotype was counted at least ten times. The V gene is TRBV7-9, the J gene TRBJ2-1, with 8 positions matching TRBD1. The CDR3 covers 13 residues. V was pared by 6 bases and J by 8 bases, with 6 bases of the junction left unmatched. The germline V gene encodes CDR1 SEHNR and CDR2 FQNEAQ (reference sequence). CDR3 sequence: CASRDRGKDEQFF. Written as DNA, the CDR3 is TGTGCCAGCAGAGACAGGGGTAAAGATGAGCAGTTCTTC.

This clonotype was recorded at least ten times. This chain connects TRBV6-5 to TRBJ2-5; 8 nucleotides match TRBD1. J gave up 5 bases and V 5 bases, and 10 bases lay outside the gene matches. This CDR3 region has 15 residues. Germline V gene data show CDR1 as MNHEY and CDR2 as SVGAGI. CDR3 in amino acids: CASSLRTGNLETQYF. The CDR3 region has the DNA TGTGCCAGCAGTCTGCGGACAGGGAATTTGGAGACCCAGTACTTC.